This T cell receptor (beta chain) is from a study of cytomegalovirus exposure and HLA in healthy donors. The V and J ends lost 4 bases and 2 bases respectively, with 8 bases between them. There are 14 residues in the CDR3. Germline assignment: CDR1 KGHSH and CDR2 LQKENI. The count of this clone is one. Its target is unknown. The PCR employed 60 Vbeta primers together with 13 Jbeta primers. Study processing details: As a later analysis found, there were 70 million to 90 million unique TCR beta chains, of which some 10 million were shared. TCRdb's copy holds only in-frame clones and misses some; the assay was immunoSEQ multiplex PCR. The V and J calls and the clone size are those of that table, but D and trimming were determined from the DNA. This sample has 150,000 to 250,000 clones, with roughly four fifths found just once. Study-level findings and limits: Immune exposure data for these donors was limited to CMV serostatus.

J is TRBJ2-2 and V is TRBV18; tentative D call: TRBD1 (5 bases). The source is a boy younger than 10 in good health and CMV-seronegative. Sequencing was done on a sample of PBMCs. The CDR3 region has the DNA TGTGCCAGCTCACGCCAGGGTAACACCGGGGAGCTGTTTTTT. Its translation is CASSRQGNTGELFF.